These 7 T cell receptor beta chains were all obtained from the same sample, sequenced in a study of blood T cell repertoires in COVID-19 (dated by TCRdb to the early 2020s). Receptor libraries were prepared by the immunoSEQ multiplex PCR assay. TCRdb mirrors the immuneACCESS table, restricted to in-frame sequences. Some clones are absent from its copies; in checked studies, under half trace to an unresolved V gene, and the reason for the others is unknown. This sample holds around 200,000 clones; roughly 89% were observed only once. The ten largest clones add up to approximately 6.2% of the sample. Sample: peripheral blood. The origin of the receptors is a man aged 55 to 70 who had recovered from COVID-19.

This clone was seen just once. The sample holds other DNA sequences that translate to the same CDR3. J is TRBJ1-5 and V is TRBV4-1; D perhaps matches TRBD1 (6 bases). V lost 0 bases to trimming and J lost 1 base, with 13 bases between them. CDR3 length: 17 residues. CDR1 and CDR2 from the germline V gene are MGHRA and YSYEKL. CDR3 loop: CASSQDRGADSNQPQHF. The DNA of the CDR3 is TGCGCCAGCAGCCAAGATCGGGGGGCAGACAGCAATCAGCCCCAGCATTTT.

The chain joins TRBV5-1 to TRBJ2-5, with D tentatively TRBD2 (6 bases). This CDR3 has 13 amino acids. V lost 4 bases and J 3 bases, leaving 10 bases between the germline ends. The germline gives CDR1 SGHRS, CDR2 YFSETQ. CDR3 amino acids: CASSRTGEETQYF. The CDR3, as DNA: TGCGCCAGCAGCCGGACGGGGGAAGAGACCCAGTACTTC.

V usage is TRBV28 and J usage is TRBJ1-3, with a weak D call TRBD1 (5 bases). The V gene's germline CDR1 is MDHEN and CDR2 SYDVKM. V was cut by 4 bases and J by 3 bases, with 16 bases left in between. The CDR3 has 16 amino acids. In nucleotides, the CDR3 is TGTGCCAGCAGTTCCCGGAGGGAGGGACTTGGAAACACCATATATTTT. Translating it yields CASSSRREGLGNTIYF.

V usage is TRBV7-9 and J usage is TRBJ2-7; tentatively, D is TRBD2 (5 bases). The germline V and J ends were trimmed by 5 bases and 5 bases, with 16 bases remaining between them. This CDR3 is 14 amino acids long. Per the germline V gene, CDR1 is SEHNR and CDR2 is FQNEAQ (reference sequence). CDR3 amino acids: CASSIGELRHEQYF. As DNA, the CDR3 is TGTGCCAGCAGCATTGGGGAGCTGCGTCACGAGCAGTACTTC.

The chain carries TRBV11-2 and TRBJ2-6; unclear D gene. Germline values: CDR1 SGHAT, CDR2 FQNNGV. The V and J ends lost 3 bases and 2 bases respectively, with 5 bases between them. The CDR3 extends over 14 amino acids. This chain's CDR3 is CASSLGPGANVLTF. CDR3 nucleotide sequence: TGTGCCAGCAGCTTGGGCCCTGGGGCCAACGTCCTGACTTTC.

The CDR3 bases are TGTGCCAGCCTCCGAGAGGGTAGCTCCTACGAGCAGTACTTC. Its protein product is CASLREGSSYEQYF. The chain joins TRBV2 to TRBJ2-7, with a tentative D call TRBD2 (5 bases). The CDR3 runs 14 residues. V was pared by 8 bases and J by 0 bases, with 14 bases between. Per the germline V gene, CDR1 is SNHLY and CDR2 is FYNNEI.

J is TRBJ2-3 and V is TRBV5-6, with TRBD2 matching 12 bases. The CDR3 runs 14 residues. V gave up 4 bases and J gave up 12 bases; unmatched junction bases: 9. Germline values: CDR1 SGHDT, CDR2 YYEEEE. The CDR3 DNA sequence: TGTGCCAGCAGCCTTGAGCTAGCGGGGGGGCCACAGTATTTT. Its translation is CASSLELAGGPQYF.